The 17 T cell receptor beta chains given below trace back to one sample, sequenced in a study of blood T cells in healthy people across ages. A second PCR, run for 7 to 11 cycles, used a sample-barcoded 5' primer plus a J-beta primer mix. TCRdb recomputed calls from the 5' RACE reads with MiXCR, one row per CDR3 protein. The data contain fewer than 1.5 million distinct CDR3 sequences, around two fifths of them singletons. The material sequenced was blood. These receptors were taken from a woman aged 18-29 years in good health.

The chain employs TRBV7-2 and TRBJ1-1; 9 bases match TRBD1. The germline gives CDR1 SGHTA, CDR2 FQGNSA. V shed 5 bases, J shed 5 bases, and the junction held 9 bases outside the gene matches. This CDR3 has 15 amino acids. The CDR3 protein is CASSLRDRERTEAFF. The DNA for the CDR3 is TGTGCCAGCAGCCTTCGGGACAGGGAGAGAACTGAAGCTTTCTTT.

This clonotype was observed a few times. The chain joins TRBV5-1 to TRBJ1-1; no clear D. The length of the CDR3 is 13 residues. Germline V gives CDR1 SGHRS, CDR2 YFSETQ. Trimming removed 0 bases at V and 5 bases at J, with 8 bases between. The CDR3 DNA follows: TGCGCCAGCAGCTTGGTGGTCAGGACTGAAGCTTTCTTT. Translating gives CASSLVVRTEAFF.

CDR3 sequence (DNA): TGTGCCAGCAGTTCCGGACAGACTTCCTATGGCTACACCTTC. Translated, it gives CASSSGQTSYGYTF. The rearrangement links TRBV7-8 to TRBJ1-2, with TRBD1 as a possible D gene (6 bases). CDR3 length: 14 residues. The V end was cut by 6 bases, the J end by 4 bases, with 15 bases between. The V gene's germline CDR1 is SGHVS and CDR2 FQNEAQ.

A few counts support this clonotype. One junction end does not reproduce the germline sequence, and a read error may be involved. The rearrangement links TRBV10-1 to TRBJ2-3; tentative D call: TRBD1 (6 bases). CDR1 WNHNN and CDR2 SYGVQD come from the germline V gene (reference sequence). The CDR3 consists of 11 residues. The DNA of the CDR3 is TGTGCCAGCAGTGAAGGGGGAGTGCAGTATTTT. This gives the protein CASSEGGVQYF.

The rearrangement links TRBV30 to TRBJ1-6, with 10 bases fitting TRBD1. Germline CDR1 GTSNPN, CDR2 SVGIG (reference sequence). CDR3 length equals 16 residues. The V and J ends lost 6 bases and 0 bases, in that order; junction bases with no gene match: 5. The CDR3 nucleotides read TGTGCCTGTCCGGACAGGGGGAGCTCCTATAATTCACCCCTCCACTTT. It specifies CACPDRGSSYNSPLHF.

The J gene is TRBJ1-2, the V gene TRBV11-2; maybe TRBD1 (6 bases). The CDR3 has 14 amino acids. Trimming removed 6 bases at V and 6 bases at J, with 17 bases between. Per the germline V gene, CDR1 is SGHAT and CDR2 is FQNNGV. CDR3 protein: CASRRTGKRDGYTF. The CDR3 coding sequence is TGTGCCAGCAGACGCACAGGGAAGCGGGATGGCTACACCTTC.

This clonotype was detected only a few times. V is TRBV5-4 and J is TRBJ2-1; 16 nucleotides match TRBD2. Germline trimming cut 4 bases from V and 1 base from J; bases unmatched to any gene: 5. Per germline, CDR1 SGHNT and CDR2 YYREEE (reference sequence). The CDR3 spans 18 residues. The CDR3 sequence: CASSVGLAGGASYNEQFF. As DNA, the CDR3 is TGTGCCAGCAGCGTGGGACTAGCGGGAGGGGCTTCCTACAATGAGCAGTTCTTC. Based on the CDR3 plus reference TRBV5-4 and TRBJ2-1, the full variable domain is ETGVTQSPTHLIKTRGQQVTLRCSSQSGHNTVSWYQQALGQGPQFIFQYYREEENGRGNFPPRFSGLQFPNYSSELNVNALELDDSALYLCASSVGLAGGASYNEQFFGPGTRLTVL.

This clonotype appeared a few times. V and J are TRBV5-1 and TRBJ1-1, with a tentative D call TRBD1 (5 bases). The CDR3 length is 15 residues. V lost 3 bases and J lost 0, with 12 bases in between. Germline assignment: CDR1 SGHRS and CDR2 YFSETQ. CDR3 DNA: TGCGCCAGCAGCTCGGGCGGGACGGTGAACACTGAAGCTTTCTTT. Its protein product is CASSSGGTVNTEAFF. The full variable domain, with the rest looked up from reference TRBV5-1 and TRBJ1-1, is KAGVTQTPRYLIKTRGQQVTLSCSPISGHRSVSWYQQTPGQGLQFLFEYFSETQRNKGNFPGRFSGRQFSNSRSEMNVSTLELGDSALYLCASSSGGTVNTEAFFGQGTRLTVV.

The chain is built from TRBV4-1 and TRBJ1-1; no firm D call. The CDR3 totals 16 residues. V was pared by 0 bases and J by 5 bases, with 16 bases between. CDR1 and CDR2 from the germline V gene are MGHRA and YSYEKL. In DNA form, the CDR3 reads TGCGCCAGCAGCCAAGATTCCCCGGGGTCTGGAACTGAAGCTTTCTTT. The encoded protein is CASSQDSPGSGTEAFF.

The chain recombines TRBV12-3 or TRBV12-4 with TRBJ2-1; 9 nucleotides match TRBD2. The CDR3 spans 18 residues. The V segment lost 7 bases and the J segment 5 bases; nucleotides outside the gene matches: 18. The CDR3 DNA reads as TGTGCCAGCAAGACTAGCGGTAGGGGGCTCCCAGAGGACAATGAGCAGTTCTTC. Protein: CASKTSGRGLPEDNEQFF.

The chain combines TRBV7-2 with TRBJ1-2, with unresolved D. Trimming removed 5 bases from V and 5 bases from J, with 21 bases in between. This CDR3 region has 16 residues. The V gene's germline CDR1 is SGHTA and CDR2 FQGNSA. This CDR3 reads CASSPKRAGPTYGYTF. The CDR3, as DNA: TGTGCCAGCAGCCCAAAGAGGGCAGGTCCCACTTATGGCTACACCTTC.

This sequence joins TRBV6-6 and TRBJ2-7; D is unclear. Germline-derived CDR1 and CDR2 are MNHNY and SVGAGI (reference sequence). The CDR3 runs to 13 residues. The V end lost 6 bases, the J end lost 1 base, and 10 bases lay between the germline ends. For the CDR3, the DNA is TGTGCCAGCAGAATTCCCCCGTCCTACGAGCAGTACTTC. This translates into CASRIPPSYEQYF.

This clonotype was seen more than once but under ten times. This chain joins TRBV12-3 or TRBV12-4 and TRBJ2-7, with 7 nucleotides matching TRBD1. V was clipped by 9 bases and J by 3 bases; unmatched bases: 8. This CDR3 has 13 amino acids. CDR3 nucleotides: TGTGCCAGTAAGGGGGCAGGGTTCTACGAGCAGTACTTC. Translation gives CASKGAGFYEQYF.

On this clonotype itself: The junction differs from germline at one of its ends, possibly a read error. V and J are TRBV30 and TRBJ1-1; tentative D call: TRBD1 (5 bases). From germline, CDR1 is GTSNPN and CDR2 SVGIG (reference sequence). CDR3 length: 15 residues. The CDR3 protein is CAWSSDTGQNSEAFF. For the CDR3, the DNA is TGTGCCTGGAGTTCGGACACAGGTCAGAACTCTGAAGCTTTCTTT.

This clonotype turned up a few times. This could be a read error, since a much larger clone is one nucleotide away. V is TRBV10-3 and J is TRBJ2-4; 9 bases are shared with TRBD1. The J call is in doubt because the DNA end fits TRBJ2-7 better. This CDR3 region has 14 residues. The germline V gene encodes CDR1 ENHRY and CDR2 SYGVKD. The CDR3 DNA follows: TGTGCCATCACCCCGACAGGGGGTGACAGCGAGCAGTACTTC. This translates into CAITPTGGDSEQYF.

V gene TRBV20-1 combines with J gene TRBJ2-1; 9 bases fit TRBD2. This CDR3 comprises 14 residues. Germline CDR1 DFQATT, CDR2 SNEGSKA (reference sequence). V was clipped by 5 bases and J by 3 bases; unmatched bases: 5. CDR3 in amino acids: CSARSGSGYNEQFF. CDR3 nucleotide sequence: TGCAGTGCTCGTAGCGGGAGCGGCTACAATGAGCAGTTCTTC.

In its sample, this clonotype was seen a few times. This chain connects TRBV6-5 to TRBJ2-7, with D possibly being TRBD1 (5 bases). The CDR3 length is 14 residues. Germline CDR1 reads MNHEY; CDR2 reads SVGAGI. V dropped 5 bases and J dropped 3 bases, with 14 bases sitting between them. The CDR3 protein is CASSPTGPHYEQYF. CDR3 coding DNA: TGTGCCAGCAGTCCAACAGGTCCCCACTACGAGCAGTACTTC.